This T cell receptor (beta chain) appears in the sequencing data of a study of T cell repertoires in cytomegalovirus infection (dated by TCRdb to about 2019). Notes on the research overall: Peptide stimulations targeted recently identified HLA-C-restricted CMV epitopes, whose presentation resists viral immunomodulation, together with well-studied HLA-B-restricted epitopes. Donor HLA type was relevant to the analysis, because carriage of CMV infection together with the matching HLA type was indicated by public TCR beta signatures. The paper as a whole reports these results and caveats: The ex vivo response was dominated by HLA-C-restricted CMV-specific TCR beta clonotypes, which also provided the single most frequent clonotype in two of eight donors. In both this cohort and an independent approximately 350-donor cohort, the cumulative frequency of public TCR beta family members distinguished carriers of CMV infection plus the relevant HLA type.

Comment on this clonotype: No cognate antigen has been identified for it. No much larger clone exists at a distance of one base, and base qualities are not known.

These reads were obtained on an Illumina HiSeq 1500. In TCRdb, the public reads were trimmed at Q25 with fastp and aligned with MiXCR, with productive beta chains retained. Rows with a matching CDR3 protein are joined into one entry that keeps the most common DNA and genes. The sample contains hundreds of thousands of distinct CDR3 sequences, roughly 36% of them found a single time. 15% to 20% of the sample rests with the top ten. The CDR3 holds 11 amino acids from the cysteine to the phenylalanine. Only the CDR3 region is kept as DNA, spanning 33 bases read in frame from base 1. V gives up 3 bases and J gives up 9 bases, and the segment between their germline ends measures 6 bases. The meaning of the sample's treatment or condition label: in vitro stimulation with specific CMV peptide epitopes to enrich CMV-specific T cells.

The sample in question was cultured PBMCs, obtained from culture after CMV antigen stimulation. This sequence was found in a human donor in good health (CMV status not recorded). Some clones in this sample may be carry-over from other donors' samples. The chain uses TRBV12-3 or TRBV12-4 and TRBJ2-1, with the D gene call left open. CDR3 region: CASSFKAEQFF. At the DNA level, the sequence is TGTGCCAGCAGTTTTAAAGCTGAGCAGTTCTTC.